This T cell receptor beta chain was captured in a study of shared clonotypes between healthy human individuals. The assay was carried out at the deep level. Profiling relied on immunoSEQ multiplex PCR, and the TCRdb table lists in-frame clones only, not all of them. The table has millions of clones, over 90% seen once. CDR3 length equals 16 residues. Germline V CDR1 and CDR2: SGHDN, FVKESK. Between the trimmed V and J ends, which lost 2 bases and 0 bases, there was a span of 13 bases. In regard to this clone: Its matching antigen is unknown.

Findings of the study overall: In the sorted subsets, rarefaction showed sequencing was incomplete despite large depth. The four-donor shared clonotypes exceeded non-shared clonotypes in generation probability, with non-shared ones scoring lower.

This clonotype was sampled from a man aged 18 to 29 in good health. Some clones in this sample may be carry-over from other donors' samples. The chain links TRBV14 to TRBJ1-2; the D is unclear. The sample comprised naive CD4+ T cells from PBMCs. Documented subset: CD45RA+ positively selected. This CDR3 is CASSQRTAATNYGYTF. DNA of the CDR3: TGTGCCAGCAGCCAAAGGACGGCAGCTACTAACTATGGCTACACCTTC.